The source of this T cell receptor beta chain is a study of response to subunit inactivated influenza vaccine. The study, taken as a whole, reports: After each seasonal influenza vaccination, few new T cells are recruited, the authors suggested.

V lost 12 bases, J lost 4 bases, and 18 bases lay in between. The CDR3 is 13 amino acids. CDR1 and CDR2 from the germline V gene are KGHDR and SFDVKD. This clonotype was counted only a few times. No antigen is known for it. Each CDR3 protein gets one entry after TCRdb re-called the RT-PCR reads with MiXCR. The table includes around 850,000 distinct CDR3 sequences, roughly 20% detected once. J is TRBJ2-7 and V is TRBV24-1; perhaps D is TRBD1 or TRBD2 (5 bases each). The TCR originated in a man aged 45-65 years who received an inactivated influenza vaccine. Sequencing used PBMCs from blood, obtained 5 days after vaccination. The CDR3, as DNA: TGTGCCGGGACCAGGCAGAGGGGTTACGAGCAGTACTTC. Its translation: CAGTRQRGYEQYF.